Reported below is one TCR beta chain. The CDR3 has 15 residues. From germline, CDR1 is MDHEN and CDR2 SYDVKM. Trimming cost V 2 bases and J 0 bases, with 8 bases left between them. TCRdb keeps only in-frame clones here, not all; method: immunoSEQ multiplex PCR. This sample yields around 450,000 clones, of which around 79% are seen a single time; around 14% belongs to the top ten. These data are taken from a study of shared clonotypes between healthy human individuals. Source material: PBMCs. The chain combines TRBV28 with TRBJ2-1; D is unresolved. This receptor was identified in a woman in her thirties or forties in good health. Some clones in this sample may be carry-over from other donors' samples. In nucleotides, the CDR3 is TGTGCCAGCAGTTTAAGTCTTAGCTCCTACAATGAGCAGTTCTTC. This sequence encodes CASSLSLSSYNEQFF.